This note documents a single T cell receptor (beta chain) sequence. This specimen comes from a study of blood T cell repertoires in COVID-19. Across the whole study: Material from acute and convalescent COVID-19 was sourced from the United States, Italy and Spain. PBMCs, B-cell-depleted T cells, or T cells were the source of the cDNA or gDNA that made up the material.

V lost 8 bases and J 3 bases, leaving 10 bases between the germline ends. This CDR3 region has 12 residues. Method: immunoSEQ multiplex PCR; TCRdb's copy keeps in-frame clones and lacks some. The table includes under 250,000 clones, around 80% detected once. V gene TRBV12-3 or TRBV12-4 combines with J gene TRBJ1-1; D call uncertain. The sequencing input was peripheral blood. The sequence was obtained from a man aged 35 to 55 with active or convalescent COVID-19. In nucleotides, the CDR3 is TGTGCCAGCGTTACAACCGACACTGAAGCTTTCTTT. Translation: CASVTTDTEAFF.